Each of the 23 T cell receptor beta chains below was sequenced from the same sample in a study of T cell responses to AZD1222 COVID-19 vaccine. Some clones are missing from TCRdb's copy, which holds only in-frame ones; the method was immunoSEQ multiplex PCR. Among around 160,000 clones, around 89% were seen once, and the ten largest hold roughly 15%. Sequencing was performed on peripheral blood, taken on day 0 of AZD1222 vaccination. The receptor source for this set is an adult in good health.

To note about this clone: The same CDR3 arises from other DNA sequences in this sample as well. This chain links TRBV7-8 with TRBJ1-3; D gene unclear. Trimming left V 3 bases short and J 0 bases short, with 0 bases between. Germline CDR1 reads SGHVS; CDR2 reads FQNEAQ. This CDR3 is 12 amino acids long. CDR3 sequence reads: CASSFSGNTIYF. The DNA for the CDR3 is TGTGCCAGCAGCTTCTCTGGAAACACCATATATTTT.

The J gene is TRBJ2-3, the V gene TRBV15; D possibly matches TRBD1 or TRBD2 (5 bases each). The CDR3 has 14 residues. Trimming stripped 8 bases from V and 3 bases from J, with 15 bases between. CDR1 and CDR2 (germline): LNHNV, YYDKDF (reference sequence). CDR3 protein: CATLGLGRTDTQYF. CDR3 nucleotide sequence: TGTGCCACCCTTGGACTGGGGCGGACAGATACGCAGTATTTT.

This chain links TRBV2 with TRBJ2-1; 13 nucleotides agree with TRBD2. Trimming took 5 bases from V and 8 from J; bases not matched to a gene: 9. This CDR3 contains 16 residues. The germline V gene encodes CDR1 SNHLY and CDR2 FYNNEI. The CDR3, as DNA: TGTGCCAGCAGTCGGACTAGCGGGGGCCCCCTCGATGAGCAGTTCTTC. Protein sequence: CASSRTSGGPLDEQFF.

The chain has TRBV10-3 and TRBJ1-1; D remains unclear. Germline assignment: CDR1 ENHRY and CDR2 SYGVKD. This CDR3 spans 12 amino acids. Trimming cost V 10 bases and J 6 bases, with 15 bases left between them. DNA of the CDR3: TGTGCCAGCTCACCAATTCTCGCTGAAGCTTTCTTT. Its protein is CASSPILAEAFF.

This chain uses TRBV9 with TRBJ1-4; no reliable D call. V was trimmed by 0 bases and J by 5 bases, leaving 5 bases between them. Looked up from germline, CDR1 is SGDLS and CDR2 is YYNGEE. This CDR3 has 13 amino acids. The CDR3 spells CASSVGVNEKLFF. Here the CDR3 DNA reads TGTGCCAGCAGCGTAGGTGTCAATGAAAAACTGTTTTTT. The whole variable domain, remainder taken from reference TRBV9 and TRBJ1-4, is DSGVTQTPKHLITATGQRVTLRCSPRSGDLSVYWYQQSLDQGLQFLIQYYNGEERAKGNILERFSAQQFPDLHSELNLSSLELGDSALYFCASSVGVNEKLFFGSGTQLSVL.

The chain recombines TRBV5-1 with TRBJ2-7, with D tentatively TRBD2 (6 bases). V was trimmed by 4 bases and J by 1 base, leaving 24 bases between them. This CDR3 is built from 18 residues. Germline CDR1 is SGHRS and CDR2 is YFSETQ. This CDR3 is CASSAWGTSGGTSYEQYF. CDR3 bases: TGCGCCAGCAGCGCTTGGGGGACCAGCGGAGGGACTTCCTACGAGCAGTACTTC.

The chain uses TRBV14 and TRBJ1-2, with D unresolved. Trimming stripped 0 bases from V and 3 bases from J, with 8 bases between. The CDR3 extends over 14 amino acids. Per germline, CDR1 SGHDN and CDR2 FVKESK. The CDR3 protein is CASSQDLGDYGYTF. CDR3 coding DNA: TGTGCCAGCAGCCAAGATCTTGGGGACTATGGCTACACCTTC.

Only a few counts were recorded for this clone. This chain connects TRBV9 to TRBJ1-6; the match to TRBD1 covers 7 bases. V was clipped by 3 bases and J by 7 bases; unmatched bases: 7. The CDR3 runs to 15 residues. Germline CDR1 SGDLS, CDR2 YYNGEE. The CDR3 DNA sequence: TGTGCCAGCAGCGCCTCACCAGGGGGAAATTCACCCCTCCACTTT. It translates to CASSASPGGNSPLHF.

The J gene is TRBJ2-5, the V gene TRBV5-1; the D gene is possibly TRBD2 (6 bases). Trimming shortened V by 1 base and J by 4 bases, and 8 bases separated the two germline ends. The CDR3 length is 13 residues. The V gene's germline CDR1 is SGHRS and CDR2 YFSETQ. DNA of the CDR3: TGCGCCAGCAGCTTGCTGGGGGGAGAGACCCAGTACTTC. This codes for CASSLLGGETQYF.

V usage is TRBV3-1 (or the pseudogene TRBV3-2) and J usage is TRBJ1-1; no reliable D call. Germline CDR1 LGHDT, CDR2 YNNKEL (reference sequence). CDR3 length: 13 residues. V lost 0 bases and J 7 bases, leaving 9 bases between the germline ends. CDR3 sequence: CASSQDSRFEAFF. In nucleotides, the CDR3 is TGTGCCAGCAGCCAAGATTCGAGGTTTGAAGCTTTCTTT.

This clone was seen many times. The chain combines TRBV4-2 with TRBJ2-7; TRBD1 matches 8 bases. Looked up from germline, CDR1 is LGHNA and CDR2 is YNFKEQ. V dropped 1 base and J dropped 3; count of bases not matched to a gene: 2. The CDR3 is made up of 14 amino acids. The CDR3 DNA reads TGTGCCAGCAGCCAAGGAGGACAGGGCTACGAGCAGTACTTC. This sequence encodes CASSQGGQGYEQYF.

The chain links TRBV11-2 to TRBJ1-2; D call uncertain. This CDR3 is 16 amino acids long. Germline V gene data show CDR1 as SGHAT and CDR2 as FQNNGV. Trimming took 5 bases from V and 0 from J, leaving 16 bases between them. Written as DNA, the CDR3 is TGTGCCAGCAGCGAGGAACGGTCCACACCTAACTATGGCTACACCTTC. Its translation is CASSEERSTPNYGYTF.

This chain joins TRBV30 and TRBJ1-1; TRBD1 agrees at 8 bases. The CDR3 loop spans 12 amino acids. The germline CDR1 and CDR2 sequences are GTSNPN and SVGIG (reference sequence). With V trimmed by 4 bases and J by 11 bases, 9 bases remained unmatched. The CDR3 DNA sequence: TGTGCCTGGACCCCAGGGGGCTTGGGGGCTTTCTTT. The encoded protein is CAWTPGGLGAFF.

The rearrangement joins TRBV19 to TRBJ1-2; D is ambiguous. The V end was cut by 6 bases, the J end by 4 bases, with 15 bases between. From germline, CDR1 is LNHDA and CDR2 SQIVND (reference sequence). The CDR3 sequence is 14 residues long. The CDR3, as DNA: TGTGCCAGTAGAAATCCCGGGGTATCCTATGGCTACACCTTC. Translated: CASRNPGVSYGYTF.

A single count supports this clone. The V gene is TRBV3-1 (or the pseudogene TRBV3-2), the J gene TRBJ2-3; 9 nucleotides line up with TRBD1. CDR1 is LGHDT, CDR2 YNNKEL, per germline (reference sequence). The CDR3 covers 14 residues. The V segment lost 1 base and the J segment 5 bases; nucleotides outside the gene matches: 1. DNA for the CDR3: TGTGCCAGCAGCCAAGGACAGGGGGGAGATACGCAGTATTTT. It translates to CASSQGQGGDTQYF.

This sequence joins TRBV7-9 and TRBJ2-7, with unresolved D. The CDR3 extends over 12 amino acids. Germline V gives CDR1 SEHNR, CDR2 FQNEAQ (reference sequence). The ends were cut back, 2 bases at V and 6 bases at J, with 8 bases in the middle. The CDR3 DNA reads TGTGCCAGCAGCTTAACTCCCCTCGAGCAGTACTTC. Translated: CASSLTPLEQYF.

V is TRBV28 and J is TRBJ1-3, with 8 bases matching TRBD1. This CDR3 is built from 15 residues. Trimming cost V 6 bases and J 0 bases; bases outside gene matches: 4. Germline loops: CDR1 MDHEN, CDR2 SYDVKM. The CDR3 coding sequence is TGTGCCAGCAGCCCGGGACAGGCCTCTGGAAACACCATATATTTT. Translated: CASSPGQASGNTIYF.

V and J are TRBV5-1 and TRBJ2-3; TRBD2 aligns across 7 bases. Germline V gives CDR1 SGHRS, CDR2 YFSETQ. This CDR3 region has 15 residues. V gave up 4 bases and J gave up 1 base; unmatched junction bases: 6. CDR3 amino acids: CASSLPLAGTDTQYF. The CDR3 bases are TGCGCCAGCAGCCTCCCGCTAGCGGGCACAGATACGCAGTATTTT.

The DNA for the CDR3 is TGTGCCAGCAGCTTGAGACAGGGGGCAGCTGGCTACACCTTC. Amino acids: CASSLRQGAAGYTF. The chain recombines TRBV11-1 with TRBJ1-2, with 10 bases identical to TRBD1. V dropped 3 bases and J dropped 7; count of bases not matched to a gene: 5. This CDR3 is built from 14 residues. Germline V CDR1 and CDR2: SGHAT, FQDESV (reference sequence). Full variable domain (outside the CDR3, taken from reference TRBV11-1 and TRBJ1-2): EAEVAQSPRYKITEKSQAVAFWCDPISGHATLYWYRQILGQGPELLVQFQDESVVDDSQLPKDRFSAERLKGVDSTLKIQPAELGDSAMYLCASSLRQGAAGYTFGSGTRLTVV.

The chain carries TRBV5-1 and TRBJ1-2; 7 bases are a match to TRBD1. V gave up 2 bases and J gave up 6 bases; unmatched junction bases: 7. The CDR3 is 14 amino acids. Per the germline V gene, CDR1 is SGHRS and CDR2 is YFSETQ. The CDR3 region has the DNA TGCGCCAGCAGCTTTAGACAGGGAGAGGATGGCTACACCTTC. Protein product: CASSFRQGEDGYTF.

V is TRBV18 and J is TRBJ1-1; D gene ambiguous. This CDR3 has 14 residues. In germline, CDR1 is KGHSH, CDR2 LQKENI. The V end was cut by 3 bases, the J end by 1 base, with 9 bases between. This CDR3 is CASSPDGRNTEAFF. The CDR3, as DNA: TGTGCCAGCTCACCCGACGGACGGAACACTGAAGCTTTCTTT.

This sequence joins TRBV11-2 and TRBJ2-1; 7 positions agree with TRBD1. With V trimmed by 0 bases and J by 3 bases, 5 bases remained unmatched. The CDR3 length is 16 residues. Germline values: CDR1 SGHAT, CDR2 FQNNGV. CDR3 sequence (DNA): TGTGCCAGCAGCTTAGATGACAGGGTGGGCTACAATGAGCAGTTCTTC. The encoded protein is CASSLDDRVGYNEQFF.

The chain has TRBV19 and TRBJ2-7; 10 positions agree with TRBD1. The germline gives CDR1 LNHDA, CDR2 SQIVND (reference sequence). The CDR3 covers 16 residues. J lost 1 base, V lost 3 bases, and 6 bases had no gene match. For the CDR3, the DNA is TGTGCCAGTAGTATGCGGGGACAGGGGCTATCCTACGAGCAGTACTTC. Its translation is CASSMRGQGLSYEQYF.